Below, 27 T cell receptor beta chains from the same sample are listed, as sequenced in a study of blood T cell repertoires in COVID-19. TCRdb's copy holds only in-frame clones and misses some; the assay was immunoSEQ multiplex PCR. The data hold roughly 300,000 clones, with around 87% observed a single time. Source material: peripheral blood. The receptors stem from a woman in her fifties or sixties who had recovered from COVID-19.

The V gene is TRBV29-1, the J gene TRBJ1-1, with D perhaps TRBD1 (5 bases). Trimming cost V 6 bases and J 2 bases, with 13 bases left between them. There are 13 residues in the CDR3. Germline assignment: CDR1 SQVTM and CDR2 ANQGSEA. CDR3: CSVPTAANTEAFF. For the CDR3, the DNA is TGCAGCGTACCGACAGCCGCAAACACTGAAGCTTTCTTT.

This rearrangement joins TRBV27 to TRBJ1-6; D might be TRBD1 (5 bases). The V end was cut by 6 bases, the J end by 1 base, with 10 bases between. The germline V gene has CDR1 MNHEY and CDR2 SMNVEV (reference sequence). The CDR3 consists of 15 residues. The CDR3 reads CASRPRVSYNSPLHF. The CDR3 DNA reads TGTGCCAGCAGGCCCAGGGTTTCCTATAATTCACCCCTCCACTTT.

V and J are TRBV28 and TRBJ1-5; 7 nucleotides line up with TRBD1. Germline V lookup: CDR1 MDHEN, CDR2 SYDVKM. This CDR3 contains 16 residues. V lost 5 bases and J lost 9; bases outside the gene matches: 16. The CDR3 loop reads CASSKTAQGLGWPQHF. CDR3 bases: TGTGCCAGCAGTAAAACCGCACAGGGGTTAGGTTGGCCCCAGCATTTT.

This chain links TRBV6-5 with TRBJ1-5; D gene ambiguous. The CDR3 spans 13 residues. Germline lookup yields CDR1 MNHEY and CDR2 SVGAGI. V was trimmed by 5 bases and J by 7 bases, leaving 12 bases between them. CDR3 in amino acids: CASSPGRGQPQHF. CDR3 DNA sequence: TGTGCCAGCAGTCCGGGCCGAGGGCAGCCCCAGCATTTT.

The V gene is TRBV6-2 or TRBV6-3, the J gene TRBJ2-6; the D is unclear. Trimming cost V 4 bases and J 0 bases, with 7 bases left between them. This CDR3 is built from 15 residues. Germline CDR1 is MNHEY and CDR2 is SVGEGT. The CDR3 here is CASSSRSSGANVLTF. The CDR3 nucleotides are TGTGCCAGCAGTTCACGGAGCTCTGGGGCCAACGTCCTGACTTTC.

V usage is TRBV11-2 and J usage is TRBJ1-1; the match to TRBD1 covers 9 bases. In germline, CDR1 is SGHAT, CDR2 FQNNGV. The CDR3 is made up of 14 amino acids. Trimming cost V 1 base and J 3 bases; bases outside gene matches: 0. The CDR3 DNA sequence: TGTGCCAGCAGCTTAGGACAGGGGGACACTGAAGCTTTCTTT. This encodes CASSLGQGDTEAFF.

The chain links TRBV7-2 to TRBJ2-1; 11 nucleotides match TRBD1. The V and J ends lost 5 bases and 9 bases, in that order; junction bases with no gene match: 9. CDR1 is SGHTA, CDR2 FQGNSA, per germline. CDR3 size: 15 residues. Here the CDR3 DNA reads TGTGCCAGCAGCCCTCCGGGACAGGGGGGAGGTGAGCAGTTCTTC. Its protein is CASSPPGQGGGEQFF. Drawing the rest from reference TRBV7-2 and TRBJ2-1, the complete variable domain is GAGVSQSPSNKVTEKGKDVELRCDPISGHTALYWYRQSLGQGLEFLIYFQGNSAPDKSGLPSDRFSAERTGGSVSTLTIQRTQQEDSAVYLCASSPPGQGGGEQFFGPGTRLTVL.

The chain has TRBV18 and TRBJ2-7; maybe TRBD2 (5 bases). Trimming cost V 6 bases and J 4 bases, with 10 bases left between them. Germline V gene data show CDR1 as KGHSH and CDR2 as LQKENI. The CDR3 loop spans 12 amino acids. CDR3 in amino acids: CASSRGGYEQYF. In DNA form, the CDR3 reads TGTGCCAGCTCTCGCGGAGGTTACGAGCAGTACTTC. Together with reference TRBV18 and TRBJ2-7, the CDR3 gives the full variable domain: NAGVMQNPRHLVRRRGQEARLRCSPMKGHSHVYWYRQLPEEGLKFMVYLQKENIIDESGMPKERFSAEFPKEGPSILRIQQVVRGDSAAYFCASSRGGYEQYFGPGTRLTVT.

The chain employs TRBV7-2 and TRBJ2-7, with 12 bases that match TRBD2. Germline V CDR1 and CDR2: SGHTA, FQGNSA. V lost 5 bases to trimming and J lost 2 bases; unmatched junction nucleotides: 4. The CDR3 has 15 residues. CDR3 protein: CASSAASGGAYEQYF. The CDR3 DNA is TGTGCCAGCAGCGCTGCTAGCGGGGGGGCCTACGAGCAGTACTTC.

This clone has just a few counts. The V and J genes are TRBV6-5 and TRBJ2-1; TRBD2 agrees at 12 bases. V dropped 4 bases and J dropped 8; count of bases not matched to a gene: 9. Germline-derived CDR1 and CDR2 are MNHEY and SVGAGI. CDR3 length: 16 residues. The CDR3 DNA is TGTGCCAGCAGTTTATCGACTAGCGGGAGTGGGTATGAGCAGTTCTTC. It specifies CASSLSTSGSGYEQFF.

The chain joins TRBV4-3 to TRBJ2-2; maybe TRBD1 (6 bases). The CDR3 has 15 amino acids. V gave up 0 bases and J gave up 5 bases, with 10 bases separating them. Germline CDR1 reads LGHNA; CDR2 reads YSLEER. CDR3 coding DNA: TGCGCCAGCAGCCAAGATCCCACAGGGACCGGGGAGCTGTTTTTT. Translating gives CASSQDPTGTGELFF.

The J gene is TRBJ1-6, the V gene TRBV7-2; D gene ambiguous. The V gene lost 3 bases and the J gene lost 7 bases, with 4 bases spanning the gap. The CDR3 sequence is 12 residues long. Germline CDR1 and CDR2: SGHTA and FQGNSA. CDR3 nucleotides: TGTGCCAGCAGCTTCTTGAATTCACCCCTCCACTTT. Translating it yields CASSFLNSPLHF.

The CDR3 bases are TGTGCCTGGAGTGCTCAGGGCGGCGGGGGGGCAGCTGAGCAGTTCTTC. It encodes CAWSAQGGGGAAEQFF. V and J are TRBV30 and TRBJ2-1; 9 nucleotides match TRBD2. Per the germline V gene, CDR1 is GTSNPN and CDR2 is SVGIG (reference sequence). CDR3 size: 16 residues. V dropped 1 base and J dropped 9; count of bases not matched to a gene: 13.

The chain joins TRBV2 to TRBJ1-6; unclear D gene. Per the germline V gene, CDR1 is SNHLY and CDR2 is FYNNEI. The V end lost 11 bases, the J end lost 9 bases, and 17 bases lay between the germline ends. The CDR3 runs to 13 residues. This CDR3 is CAGKIGLTSPLHF. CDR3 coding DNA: TGTGCCGGGAAAATCGGACTGACTTCACCCCTCCACTTT.

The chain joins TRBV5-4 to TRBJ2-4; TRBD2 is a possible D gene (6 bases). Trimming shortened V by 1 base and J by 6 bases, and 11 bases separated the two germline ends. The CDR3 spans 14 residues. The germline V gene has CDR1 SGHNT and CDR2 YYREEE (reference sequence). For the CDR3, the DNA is TGTGCCAGCAGCTTGCCCCAGGAGGGAAACATTCAGTACTTC. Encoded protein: CASSLPQEGNIQYF.

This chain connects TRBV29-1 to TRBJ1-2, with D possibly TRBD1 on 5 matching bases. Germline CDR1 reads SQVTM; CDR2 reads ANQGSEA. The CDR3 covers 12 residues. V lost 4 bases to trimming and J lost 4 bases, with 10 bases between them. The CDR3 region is CSVVFDSYGYTF. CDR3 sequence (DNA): TGCAGCGTTGTTTTTGACAGCTATGGCTACACCTTC.

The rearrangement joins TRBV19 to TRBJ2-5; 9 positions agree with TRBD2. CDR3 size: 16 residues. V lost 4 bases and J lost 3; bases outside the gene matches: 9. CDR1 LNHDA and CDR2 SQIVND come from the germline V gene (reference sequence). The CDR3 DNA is TGTGCCAGTAGTAAGTTCAGACTAGCGGAAAAAGAGACCCAGTACTTC. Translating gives CASSKFRLAEKETQYF.

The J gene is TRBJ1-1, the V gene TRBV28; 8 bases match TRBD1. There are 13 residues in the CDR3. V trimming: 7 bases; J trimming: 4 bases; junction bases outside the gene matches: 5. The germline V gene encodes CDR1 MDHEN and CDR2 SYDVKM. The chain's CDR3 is CASKYRGSTEAFF. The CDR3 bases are TGTGCCAGCAAGTACAGGGGGAGCACTGAAGCTTTCTTT.

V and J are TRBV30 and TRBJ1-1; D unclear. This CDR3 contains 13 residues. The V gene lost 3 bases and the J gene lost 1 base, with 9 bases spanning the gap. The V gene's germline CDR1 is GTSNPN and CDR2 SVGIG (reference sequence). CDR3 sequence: CAWRGRQNTEAFF. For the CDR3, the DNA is TGTGCCTGGAGAGGTAGACAGAACACTGAAGCTTTCTTT.

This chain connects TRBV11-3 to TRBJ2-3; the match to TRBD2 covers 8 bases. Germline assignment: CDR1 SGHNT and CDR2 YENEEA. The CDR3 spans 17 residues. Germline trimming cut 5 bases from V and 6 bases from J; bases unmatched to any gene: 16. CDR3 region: CASSPKRGSASWDTQYF. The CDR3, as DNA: TGTGCCAGCAGCCCCAAGCGGGGGAGTGCTAGTTGGGATACGCAGTATTTT.

CDR3 sequence: CASSQRLAGRYEQYF. In DNA, the CDR3 is TGCGCCAGCAGCCAAAGGCTAGCGGGTCGGTACGAGCAGTACTTC. The chain recombines TRBV4-1 with TRBJ2-7; 8 nucleotides line up with TRBD2. With V trimmed by 2 bases and J by 4 bases, 7 bases remained unmatched. This CDR3 contains 15 residues. CDR1 and CDR2 (germline): MGHRA, YSYEKL.

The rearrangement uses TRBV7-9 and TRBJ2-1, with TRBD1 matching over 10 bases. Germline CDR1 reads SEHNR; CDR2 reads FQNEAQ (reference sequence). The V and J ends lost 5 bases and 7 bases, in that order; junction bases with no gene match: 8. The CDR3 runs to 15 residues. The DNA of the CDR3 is TGTGCCAGCAGCAAACCGGGACAGGGGTCAAATGAGCAGTTCTTC. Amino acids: CASSKPGQGSNEQFF.

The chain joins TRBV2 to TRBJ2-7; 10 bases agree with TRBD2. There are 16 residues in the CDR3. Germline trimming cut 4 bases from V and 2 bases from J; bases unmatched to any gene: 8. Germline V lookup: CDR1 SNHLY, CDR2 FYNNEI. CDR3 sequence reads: CASSATLAGEPYEQYF. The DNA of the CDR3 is TGTGCCAGCAGTGCGACCCTAGCGGGAGAACCCTACGAGCAGTACTTC.

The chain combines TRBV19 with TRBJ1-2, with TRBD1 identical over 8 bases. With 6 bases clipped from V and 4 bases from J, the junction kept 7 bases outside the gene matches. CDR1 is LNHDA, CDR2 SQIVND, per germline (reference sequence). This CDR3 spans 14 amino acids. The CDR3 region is CASSLQGEGYGYTF. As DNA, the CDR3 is TGTGCCAGTAGCCTACAGGGGGAAGGCTATGGCTACACCTTC.

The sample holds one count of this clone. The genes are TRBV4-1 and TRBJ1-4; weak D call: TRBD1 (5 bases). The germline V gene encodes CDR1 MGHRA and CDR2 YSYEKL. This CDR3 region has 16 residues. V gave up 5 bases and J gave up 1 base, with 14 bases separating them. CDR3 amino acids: CASSARMGGTNEKLFF. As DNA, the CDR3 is TGCGCCAGCAGCGCACGGATGGGGGGAACTAATGAAAAACTGTTTTTT.

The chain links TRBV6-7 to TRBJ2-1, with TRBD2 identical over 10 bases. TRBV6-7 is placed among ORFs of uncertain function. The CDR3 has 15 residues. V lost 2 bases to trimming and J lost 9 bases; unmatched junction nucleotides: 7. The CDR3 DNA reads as TGTGCCAGCAGTTACGGGGAGCGGGGGGGCGTTGAGCAGTTCTTC. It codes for CASSYGERGGVEQFF.

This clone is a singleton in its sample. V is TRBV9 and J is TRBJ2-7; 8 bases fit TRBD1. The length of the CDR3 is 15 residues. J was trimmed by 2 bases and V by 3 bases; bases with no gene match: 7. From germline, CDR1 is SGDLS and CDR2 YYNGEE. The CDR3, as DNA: TGTGCCAGCAGCGCGACCGGGACAGGTGCCTACGAGCAGTACTTC. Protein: CASSATGTGAYEQYF.